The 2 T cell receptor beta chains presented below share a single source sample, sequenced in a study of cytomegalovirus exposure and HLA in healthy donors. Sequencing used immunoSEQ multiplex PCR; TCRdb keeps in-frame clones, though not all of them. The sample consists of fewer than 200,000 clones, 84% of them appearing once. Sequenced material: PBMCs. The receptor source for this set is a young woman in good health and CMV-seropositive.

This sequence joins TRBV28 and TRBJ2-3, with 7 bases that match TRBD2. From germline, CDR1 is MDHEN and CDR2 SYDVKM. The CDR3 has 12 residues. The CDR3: CAGGGDTDTQYF. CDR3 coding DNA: TGTGCTGGTGGGGGGGACACAGATACGCAGTATTTT.

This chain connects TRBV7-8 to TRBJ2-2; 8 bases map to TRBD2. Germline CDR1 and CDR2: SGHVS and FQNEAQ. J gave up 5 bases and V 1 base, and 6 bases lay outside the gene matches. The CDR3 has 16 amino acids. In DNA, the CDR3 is TGTGCCAGCAGCTTAGTGTCGCCTAGCGGGACCGGGGAGCTGTTTTTT. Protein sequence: CASSLVSPSGTGELFF.